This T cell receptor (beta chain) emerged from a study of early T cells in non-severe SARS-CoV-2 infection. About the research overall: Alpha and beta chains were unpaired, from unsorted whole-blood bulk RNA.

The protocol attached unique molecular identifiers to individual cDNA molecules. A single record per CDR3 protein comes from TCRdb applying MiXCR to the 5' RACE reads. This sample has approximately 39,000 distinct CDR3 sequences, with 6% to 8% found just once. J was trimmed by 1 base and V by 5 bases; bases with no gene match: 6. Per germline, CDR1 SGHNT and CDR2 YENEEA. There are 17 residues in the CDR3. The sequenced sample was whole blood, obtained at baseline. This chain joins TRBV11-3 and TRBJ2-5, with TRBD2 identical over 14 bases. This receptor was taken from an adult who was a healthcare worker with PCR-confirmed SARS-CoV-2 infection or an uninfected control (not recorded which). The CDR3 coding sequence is TGTGCCAGCAGCCCCGGACTAGCGGGAGGTACCCAAGAGACCCAGTACTTC. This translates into CASSPGLAGGTQETQYF.